Included here is one T cell receptor (beta chain) sequence, with context. The antigen this receptor binds is unknown. The record has no base qualities; no much larger clone is one base away. The data originate from a study of T cells in Graves' hyperthyroidism and ophthalmopathy (dated by TCRdb to between 2018 and 2020). Context from the whole study: Peripheral blood was sampled at the time of initial diagnosis, prior to any treatment. TCR V-J signatures able to tell the groups apart were searched for in a discovery cohort of 90 to 100 patients, of whom roughly 42 had Graves' ophthalmopathy and roughly 58 had stable Graves' hyperthyroidism. The 100 or so discovery patients were divided at random into training and test sets in a 7:3 ratio. Prospective prediction of ophthalmopathy was tested in an independent validation cohort of 18 to 20 hyperthyroidism patients and some 17 patients who later progressed to ophthalmopathy. After sampling, hyperthyroidism patients received methimazole starting at 30 mg daily, and ophthalmopathy patients received high-dose intravenous methylprednisolone. In addition, the study compared T-cell repertoires in thyroid tissue and in blood from about six Graves' hyperthyroidism patients. According to the paper, TCR Vbeta CDR3 sequencing was carried out on over 130 peripheral blood samples, which came from more than 40 ophthalmopathy, 80 or so hyperthyroidism and roughly 17 progressor patients.

Stable Graves' hyperthyroidism was defined as the absence of progression to ophthalmopathy over 18 months of follow-up. Hyperthyroidism patients were newly diagnosed, with disease duration under 2 months, and aged 18 to 65 years. Patients with uncontrolled infections, other autoimmune diseases, pregnancy or lactation were excluded. Diagnoses relied on clinical symptoms, serum thyroxine and TRAb, thyroid ultrasound and orbital computed tomography. Ficoll-Paque density gradient centrifugation was used to isolate PBMCs from around 10 ml of fresh peripheral blood. Trizol reagent was used to extract total RNA, and RNA quality was then checked on an Agilent 2100 Bioanalyzer. Amplification of TCR beta CDR3 regions was carried out from RNA transcripts. The TCR CDR3 was subjected to a first round of RT-PCR using the HTBI primer set and the Qiagen OneStep RT-PCR kit. The libraries were constructed in a second round of multiplex PCR and then size-selected and purified. The libraries were sequenced on an Illumina HiSeq2000 using paired-end 100 bp reads. The paper's processing steps were these. SOAPnuke was used to process the raw data, with reads discarded if the reads contained adapters or uncalled bases, had a mean Phred below 15, or lacked an exact constant-primer or identifier match. COPE v1.2.5 was used to merge high-quality paired reads, and clonotypes were defined as unique nucleotide sequences. MiTCR v1.1 was used to align clonotypes to the IMGT TRBV, TRBD and TRBJ reference segments. Only V-J combinations with frequency above 0.0001, covering about 99% of repertoires, were analysed. The TCS score was defined as the ratio of F50 (clonal expansion) to E x V (chaos), calculated using BLOSUM62-based TCRdist between CDR3 peptides within each V-J. Welch's t-statistics and random forest reduced fewer than 550 V-J features to 13, which were used in a naive Bayes classifier (R e1071). TCRdb reran the public reads through fastp at Q25 and MiXCR, keeping productive beta chains. Each CDR3 protein gets just one entry, which takes the most common genes and DNA from the rows behind it. These V and J calls originate from TCRdb's pipeline instead of the authors' own analysis. For this sample there are over 550,000 distinct CDR3 sequences; approximately 16% appear just once. The biggest ten clones account for 15% to 20% of the sample.

The CDR1 and CDR2 encoded by the germline V gene (reference sequence) are MNHEY and SMNVEV. Germline trimming: 5 bases from V, 7 bases from J; junction bases outside gene matches: 4. From its cysteine to its phenylalanine, the CDR3 spans 14 amino acids. Of the read, only the CDR3 DNA is kept; its 42 bases are in frame from base 1. Here is what the overall study found, with its caveats: Ophthalmopathy was separated from stable hyperthyroidism by a 13 V-J signature model, with around 90% sensitivity and about 81% specificity obtained in cross-validation and 80%/75% obtained in testing. In validation, the model predicted progression to ophthalmopathy a median of about 5.9 months before onset, with roughly 68% sensitivity and roughly 72% specificity. Most expanded thyroid clonotypes (frequency above 0.001) were also found in blood, which suggests that blood repertoires may mirror thyroid immune responses. No statistical method was used to fix the sample size in advance, and group allocation was not hidden from the investigators.

The TCR was taken from a woman aged 18-29 years with Graves' hyperthyroidism. Sequencing was performed on blood. Recombination joined TRBV27 with TRBJ2-1, with 11 central nucleotides matching TRBD2. The CDR3 protein is CASSNSGRANEQFF. The DNA reads as follows: TGTGCCAGCAGTAATAGCGGGAGGGCAAATGAGCAGTTCTTC.